This T cell receptor beta chain was sequenced for a study of T cell responses to AZD1222 COVID-19 vaccine. Repertoires were generated with immunoSEQ multiplex PCR, while TCRdb's copy carries only in-frame clones and drops some. This sample carries about 110,000 clones, over 90% of them seen once, and the ten largest clones take approximately 2.8%. To note about this clone: Its cognate antigen is unknown.

Broader study findings: Per reports, nearly half of all spike-specific TCRs target regions that are unmutated in variants. In a largely white British group with more females than males, clonal diversity was possibly underestimated. Sampled repertoires all dated from after the peak T cell response.

Germline CDR1 is SGHVT and CDR2 is SQSDAQ. The CDR3 totals 17 residues. Trimming cost V 5 bases and J 3 bases; bases outside gene matches: 12. The sample in question was peripheral blood, obtained 28 days after the second AZD1222 dose. The sequence was obtained from an adult who received the AZD1222 COVID-19 vaccine. The rearrangement uses TRBV7-4 and TRBJ2-7; 11 bases are a match to TRBD2. CDR3 DNA: TGTGCCAGCAGCCCGGGACTAGCGGTTCCTAGACGCTACGAGCAGTACTTC. As protein: CASSPGLAVPRRYEQYF. Combining the CDR3 with reference TRBV7-4 and TRBJ2-7 gives the whole variable domain GAGVSQSPRYKVAKRGRDVALRCDSISGHVTLYWYRQTLGQGSEVLTYSQSDAQRDKSGRPSGRFSAERPERSVSTLKIQRTEQGDSAVYLCASSPGLAVPRRYEQYFGPGTRLTVT.